Below, 24 T cell receptor beta chains from the same sample are listed, as sequenced in a study of identical twins' blood T cells. MiXCR was run by TCRdb on the 5' RACE reads, yielding one entry per CDR3 protein. The sample records roughly 380,000 distinct CDR3 sequences, over 25% being singletons. The material sequenced was PBMCs. The source is a woman between 18 and 49 years old in good health.

The CDR3 protein is CASSLSGQVNTEAFF. The CDR3 DNA is TGTGCCAGCAGCTTGTCGGGACAGGTGAACACTGAAGCTTTCTTT. This chain links TRBV7-6 with TRBJ1-1; 8 nucleotides line up with TRBD1. This CDR3 is 15 amino acids long. After removal of 3 bases from V and 0 bases from J, the junction contained 3 bases not matched to a gene. Per germline, CDR1 SGHVS and CDR2 FNYEAQ.

The sample holds a few counts of this clonotype. V usage is TRBV20-1 and J usage is TRBJ1-5; maybe TRBD1 (6 bases). Trimming shortened V by 3 bases and J by 2 bases, and 23 bases separated the two germline ends. Germline V gene sequence: CDR1 DFQATT, CDR2 SNEGSKA (reference sequence). This CDR3 is 18 amino acids long. The CDR3, as DNA: TGCAGTGCTAGGGCACCAGGGGCACGAAAGTATGGCAATCAGCCCCAGCATTTT. It specifies CSARAPGARKYGNQPQHF.

Comment on this clonotype: One junction end disagrees with the germline gene, perhaps due to a read error. V and J are TRBV5-1 and TRBJ2-7; D is tentatively TRBD1 or TRBD2 (5 bases each). CDR3 length equals 14 residues. Germline CDR1 SGHRS, CDR2 YFSETQ. This CDR3 reads CARSLMTGAYEQYF. CDR3 in DNA: TGCGCCAGGAGCTTGATGACCGGGGCTTACGAGCAGTACTTC.

Of note for this clonotype: One junction end disagrees with the germline gene, perhaps due to a read error. This chain uses TRBV7-6 with TRBJ1-1; D ambiguous. The CDR3 consists of 13 residues. Germline V lookup: CDR1 SGHVS, CDR2 FNYEAQ. The CDR3: CAGSPAGGTEAFF. CDR3 nucleotide sequence: TGTGCCGGCAGCCCCGCCGGAGGCACTGAAGCTTTCTTT.

This clonotype was seen only a few times. The rearrangement uses TRBV20-1 and TRBJ2-4, with TRBD1 matching 11 bases. This CDR3 is 15 amino acids long. Germline V gives CDR1 DFQATT, CDR2 SNEGSKA (reference sequence). The V and J ends lost 4 bases and 8 bases, in that order; junction bases with no gene match: 10. CDR3 amino acids: CSATQDRGRLDIQYF. CDR3 nucleotide sequence: TGCAGTGCTACTCAGGACAGGGGGCGTCTAGACATTCAGTACTTC.

The rearrangement joins TRBV18 to TRBJ2-5; D possibly corresponds to TRBD1 (6 bases). The CDR3 has 15 amino acids. Trimming removed 3 bases at V and 5 bases at J, with 16 bases between. CDR1 and CDR2 (germline): KGHSH, LQKENI. The CDR3, as DNA: TGTGCCAGCTCACCGAACTCCGGACAGTTTGAGACCCAGTACTTC. This codes for CASSPNSGQFETQYF.

Only a few counts were recorded for this clonotype. This chain uses TRBV20-1 with TRBJ2-3; TRBD2 matches at 9 bases. With 3 bases clipped from V and 4 bases from J, the junction kept 11 bases outside the gene matches. There are 16 residues in the CDR3. The germline V gene encodes CDR1 DFQATT and CDR2 SNEGSKA (reference sequence). In nucleotides, the CDR3 is TGCAGTGCTAGTTTAGCGGGAGTAGGGAGCGCAGATACGCAGTATTTT. Translated, it gives CSASLAGVGSADTQYF.

This chain uses TRBV5-1 with TRBJ1-4; D gene uncertain. CDR1 is SGHRS and CDR2 is YFSETQ in the germline V gene. V was cut by 7 bases and J by 2 bases, with 9 bases left in between. The CDR3 is made up of 13 amino acids. CDR3 DNA: TGCGCCAGCGGACGTGGGACTAATGAAAAACTGTTTTTT. Its protein product is CASGRGTNEKLFF. Supplemented by reference TRBV5-1 and TRBJ1-4, the full variable domain reads KAGVTQTPRYLIKTRGQQVTLSCSPISGHRSVSWYQQTPGQGLQFLFEYFSETQRNKGNFPGRFSGRQFSNSRSEMNVSTLELGDSALYLCASGRGTNEKLFFGSGTQLSVL.

J is TRBJ2-1 and V is TRBV7-2, with D maybe TRBD2 (5 bases). The CDR3 is 13 amino acids. Per germline, CDR1 SGHTA and CDR2 FQGNSA. V was cut by 3 bases and J by 8 bases, with 11 bases left in between. The CDR3 sequence is CASSLRGYHEQFF. Here the CDR3 DNA reads TGTGCCAGCAGCTTGAGAGGGTATCATGAGCAGTTCTTC.

Only a few counts were recorded for this clonotype. V usage is TRBV29-1 and J usage is TRBJ2-3; no clear D gene. Germline CDR1 reads SQVTM; CDR2 reads ANQGSEA. The length of the CDR3 is 9 residues. The ends were cut back, 6 bases at V and 14 bases at J, with 12 bases in the middle. This CDR3 is CSVNEWRYF. The CDR3 region has the DNA TGCAGCGTGAACGAATGGCGGTATTTT.

This clonotype appeared a few times. The chain recombines TRBV5-1 with TRBJ2-7; D ambiguous. Germline values: CDR1 SGHRS, CDR2 YFSETQ. The V end was cut by 5 bases, the J end by 6 bases, with 18 bases between. The CDR3 extends over 14 amino acids. The CDR3 region is CASSFNSAQTEQYF. The DNA of the CDR3 is TGCGCCAGCAGTTTTAACTCGGCGCAGACCGAGCAGTACTTC. Combining the CDR3 with reference TRBV5-1 and TRBJ2-7 gives the whole variable domain KAGVTQTPRYLIKTRGQQVTLSCSPISGHRSVSWYQQTPGQGLQFLFEYFSETQRNKGNFPGRFSGRQFSNSRSEMNVSTLELGDSALYLCASSFNSAQTEQYFGPGTRLTVT.

This clonotype was recorded at least ten times. The chain uses TRBV29-1 and TRBJ1-2; D is possibly TRBD1 (5 bases). V lost 6 bases and J lost 2, with 10 bases in between. CDR1 and CDR2 from the germline V gene are SQVTM and ANQGSEA. This CDR3 spans 12 amino acids. The CDR3 protein is CSVQTENYGYTF. The CDR3 nucleotides are TGCAGCGTGCAGACAGAGAACTATGGCTACACCTTC.

This clonotype occurred a few times. The CDR3 DNA is TGTGCCAGCAGCCTTCGTCAGGAGCAGTTCTTC. As protein: CASSLRQEQFF. The chain joins TRBV3-1 to TRBJ2-1, with D unclear. CDR1 is LGHDT, CDR2 YNNKEL, per germline (reference sequence). Trimming stripped 4 bases from V and 10 bases from J, with 8 bases between. The CDR3 runs to 11 residues.

The V gene is TRBV5-1, the J gene TRBJ1-1; D perhaps matches TRBD1 (6 bases). Looked up from germline, CDR1 is SGHRS and CDR2 is YFSETQ. CDR3 length: 15 residues. V dropped 3 bases and J dropped 4 bases, with 16 bases sitting between them. For the CDR3, the DNA is TGCGCCAGCAGCTCCCCACAGGGTTCGGCCACTGAAGCTTTCTTT. This translates into CASSSPQGSATEAFF.

The table lists this clonotype with a few counts. The V and J genes are TRBV20-1 and TRBJ1-1; D uncertain. Germline V CDR1 and CDR2: DFQATT, SNEGSKA (reference sequence). The V and J ends lost 3 bases and 3 bases respectively, with 14 bases between them. The CDR3 length is 14 residues. The CDR3 DNA follows: TGCAGTGCTAGGGCACCTAGAGGAGACACTGAAGCTTTCTTT. Protein product: CSARAPRGDTEAFF.

This clonotype occurred a few times. The chain employs TRBV7-2 and TRBJ2-2, with TRBD1 matching over 9 bases. The CDR3 has 15 residues. Germline V gives CDR1 SGHTA, CDR2 FQGNSA. The V and J ends lost 5 bases and 5 bases, in that order; junction bases with no gene match: 6. DNA for the CDR3: TGTGCCAGCAGCCAACGGACAGGGGCGACCGGGGAGCTGTTTTTT. Protein: CASSQRTGATGELFF.

This sequence joins TRBV18 and TRBJ2-1; 7 bases align to TRBD2. The CDR3 sequence is 15 residues long. After removal of 2 bases from V and 3 bases from J, the junction contained 4 bases not matched to a gene. Per the germline V gene, CDR1 is KGHSH and CDR2 is LQKENI. The CDR3 nucleotides are TGTGCCAGCTCACCAGCGGCTAGCGGCTACAATGAGCAGTTCTTC. As protein: CASSPAASGYNEQFF. Using reference TRBV18 and TRBJ2-1 for the parts outside the CDR3, the full variable domain is NAGVMQNPRHLVRRRGQEARLRCSPMKGHSHVYWYRQLPEEGLKFMVYLQKENIIDESGMPKERFSAEFPKEGPSILRIQQVVRGDSAAYFCASSPAASGYNEQFFGPGTRLTVL.

This clonotype was detected only a few times. The CDR3 reads CASSYSEFNTEAFF. The CDR3 bases are TGTGCCAGCAGTTACTCCGAGTTTAACACTGAAGCTTTCTTT. This chain links TRBV6-2 or TRBV6-3 with TRBJ1-1, with unresolved D. Germline CDR1 and CDR2: MNHEY and SVGEGT. The V end lost 0 bases, the J end lost 2 bases, and 7 bases lay between the germline ends. The CDR3 is 14 residues long.

The table lists this clonotype with many counts. The rearrangement joins TRBV7-8 to TRBJ2-7; unclear D gene. Trimming left V 4 bases short and J 9 bases short, with 19 bases between. Germline-derived CDR1 and CDR2 are SGHVS and FQNEAQ. This CDR3 is 14 amino acids long. The DNA of the CDR3 is TGTGCCAGCAGCTCACTGAGTGGTGCGCTTTGGCAGTACTTC. Its translation is CASSSLSGALWQYF.

This clonotype came up a few times. The V and J genes are TRBV10-3 and TRBJ2-1, with 9 bases aligning to TRBD1. The CDR3 runs to 14 residues. Per germline, CDR1 ENHRY and CDR2 SYGVKD. Trimming took 3 bases from V and 6 from J; bases not matched to a gene: 3. The CDR3 sequence is CAISDPGQGNEQFF. DNA of the CDR3: TGTGCCATCAGTGACCCGGGACAGGGCAATGAGCAGTTCTTC.

This clonotype appeared many times. The junction departs from the called germline gene at one end, perhaps through a read error. J is TRBJ2-3 and V is TRBV29-1, with 11 bases aligning to TRBD1. From germline, CDR1 is SQVTM and CDR2 ANQGSEA. CDR3 length: 13 amino acids. DNA for the CDR3: TGCAGCGTTCGGACAGGGGGCACGGATACGCAGTATTTT. Residues: CSVRTGGTDTQYF.

About this clonotype: Possible read error: a much larger clone is one base away. J is TRBJ1-3 and V is TRBV4-1; TRBD1 agrees at 7 bases. The CDR3 is 15 residues long. Germline V CDR1 and CDR2: MGHRA, YSYEKL. CDR3 sequence: CASGQNRGSGNTIYF. The CDR3 DNA follows: TGCGCCAGCGGCCAAAACAGGGGCTCTGGAAACACCATATATTTT.

This clonotype was counted between two and nine times. The chain uses TRBV14 and TRBJ2-2, with D unresolved. CDR3 length: 12 residues. CDR1 SGHDN and CDR2 FVKESK come from the germline V gene. With 6 bases removed from V and 7 bases from J, the gap between germline ends came to 9 bases. For the CDR3, the DNA is TGTGCCAGCAGAAGCCCGGGCGGGGAGCTGTTTTTT. This sequence encodes CASRSPGGELFF.

A few counts support this clonotype. The chain is built from TRBV20-1 and TRBJ2-1; D remains ambiguous. CDR3 size: 11 residues. With 6 bases removed from V and 8 bases from J, the gap between germline ends came to 11 bases. Per the germline V gene, CDR1 is DFQATT and CDR2 is SNEGSKA (reference sequence). DNA for the CDR3: TGCAGTGCCACAAGGGCCCATGAGCAGTTCTTC. Amino acids: CSATRAHEQFF.